The rows below give T cell receptor beta chains drawn from one sample of a study of T cells after yellow fever vaccination. TCRdb re-called the 5' RACE reads through MiXCR, storing one row per CDR3 protein. The sample records 68,000 or so distinct CDR3 sequences, roughly 7.4% being singletons. The sample consisted of CD8+ T cells sorted from PBMCs, taken 15 days after the yellow fever booster vaccination. The receptors come from a young man who received the YFV17D yellow fever vaccine. CDR3s include the opening cysteine and the closing phenylalanine or tryptophan. A D gene is named only where the DNA matches it firmly. Clone size, where shown, is once, few, many, or a class for clones that have expanded.

v_gene	d_gene	abundance	j_gene	CDR3aa	CDR3nt
TRBV7-2	.	many	TRBJ2-7	CASSLGGAGYEQYF	TGTGCCAGCAGCTTGGGAGGAGCCGGCTACGAGCAGTACTTC
TRBV12-3/TRBV12-4	.	few	TRBJ2-1	CASTLSSLRGQSTSDEQFF	TGTGCCAGCACCCTATCCAGCCTTCGGGGGCAGTCCACCTCGGATGAGCAGTTCTTC
TRBV27	.	many	TRBJ2-3	CASSSPWGGKDTQYF	TGTGCCAGCAGCTCCCCGTGGGGCGGGAAAGATACGCAGTATTTT
TRBV16	TRBD2	many	TRBJ2-1	CASSLHSGRPPNNEQFF	TGTGCCAGCAGCCTACATAGCGGGAGACCTCCAAACAATGAGCAGTTCTTC
TRBV9	.	many	TRBJ2-3	CASSVAGTEDTQYF	TGTGCCAGCAGCGTAGCCGGGACCGAAGATACGCAGTATTTT
TRBV14	.	.	TRBJ2-1	CASSQELLDEQFF	TGTGCCAGCAGCCAAGAGCTGTTGGATGAGCAGTTCTTC
TRBV15	TRBD1	many	TRBJ2-1	CATSSGTGGINEQFF	TGTGCCACCAGCTCCGGGACAGGGGGCATCAATGAGCAGTTCTTC
TRBV10-3	.	many	TRBJ2-6	CAISEGTPLYSGANVLTF	TGTGCCATCAGTGAGGGGACACCTCTCTACTCTGGGGCCAACGTCCTGACTTTC
TRBV27	.	many	TRBJ2-2	CASSLFAPSNTGELFF	TGTGCCAGCAGTTTATTCGCCCCGTCGAACACCGGGGAGCTGTTTTTT
TRBV10-2	.	many	TRBJ1-1	CASSEPGRTSNTEAFF	TGCGCCAGCAGTGAACCGGGACGGACTTCGAACACTGAAGCTTTCTTT
TRBV27	.	many	TRBJ1-1	CASSLYEGNTEAFF	TGTGCCAGCAGTTTATATGAGGGGAACACTGAAGCTTTCTTT
TRBV6-1	TRBD2	many	TRBJ2-4	CASSRLAGDNIQYF	TGTGCCAGCAGTCGACTAGCGGGAGATAACATTCAGTACTTC
TRBV5-8	TRBD2	few	TRBJ2-1	CAMSITLVSGRHNEQFF	TGTGCCATGTCTATCACCCTAGTCTCCGGGAGGCACAATGAGCAGTTCTTC
TRBV11-2	.	.	TRBJ2-7	CASSLDSPRGRSGEQYF	TGTGCCAGCAGCTTAGATTCTCCCCGCGGACGGTCTGGGGAGCAGTACTTC
TRBV19	.	few	TRBJ1-1	CASSFLMNTEAFF	TGTGCCAGTAGTTTCCTTATGAACACTGAAGCTTTCTTT
TRBV30	TRBD2	few	TRBJ2-1	CAWRASGRTEQFF	TGTGCCTGGAGGGCTAGCGGGAGAACTGAGCAGTTCTTC
TRBV20-1	TRBD1	many	TRBJ2-5	CSATDRAQETQYF	TGCAGTGCTACCGACAGGGCCCAAGAGACCCAGTACTTC
TRBV7-8	TRBD2	many	TRBJ2-4	CASSFSGIYIQYF	TGTGCCAGCAGCTTTAGCGGGATTTACATTCAGTACTTC
TRBV6-2/TRBV6-3	TRBD2	many	TRBJ2-5	CASSYSSGLASAETQYF	TGTGCCAGCAGTTACTCGTCGGGACTAGCCTCGGCGGAGACCCAGTACTTC
TRBV20-1	TRBD1	many	TRBJ2-1	CSAIDRGVGEQFF	TGCAGTGCTATAGACAGGGGGGTCGGTGAGCAGTTCTTC
TRBV4-3	TRBD2	many	TRBJ2-3	CASSHGLAVPSDTQYF	TGCGCCAGCAGCCACGGGCTAGCGGTACCATCAGATACGCAGTATTTT
TRBV25-1	.	many	TRBJ1-1	CASSQYTEKTEAFF	TGTGCCAGCAGTCAGTACACCGAAAAGACTGAAGCTTTCTTT